Below are 30 T cell receptor beta chains sequenced from a single sample in a study of metastatic and nonmetastatic thyroid tumors. All patients were treatment-naive before thyroid surgery. TCRdb called clones again from the PCR reads with MiXCR. The data show about 85,000 clones, around 7.8% seen once. Material: blood. These receptors were obtained from a female donor with papillary thyroid cancer or a benign thyroid nodule (not recorded which). Some clones in this sample may be carry-over from other donors' samples.

This clone was observed at least ten times. The chain has TRBV5-1 and TRBJ1-3; D is possibly TRBD1 (6 bases). The length of the CDR3 is 13 residues. V shed 4 bases and J shed 8 bases, with 13 bases lying between them. CDR1 is SGHRS, CDR2 YFSETQ, per germline. This chain's CDR3 is CASSPQGGDTIYF. The CDR3 bases are TGCGCCAGCAGCCCCCAAGGGGGAGACACCATATATTTT.

This clone was detected only a few times. This chain joins TRBV6-2 or TRBV6-3 and TRBJ1-1, with TRBD1 matching over 10 bases. The trim removed 6 bases at V and 5 bases at J, leaving 6 bases unmatched. CDR3 length equals 14 residues. Looked up from germline, CDR1 is MNHEY and CDR2 is SVGEGT. The CDR3 DNA is TGTGCCAGCAGCCGGACAGGGGGTGGGACTGAAGCTTTCTTT. Translated, it gives CASSRTGGGTEAFF.

Points on this clone: Possible read error: a much larger clone is one base away. The CDR3 does not close with the conserved phenylalanine or tryptophan, likely indicating a read error. CDR3 region: CASSGAVYFSYGYTS. The CDR3 region has the DNA TGTGCCAGCAGTGGGGCCGTTTATTTCTCCTATGGCTACACCTCC. V usage is TRBV2 and J usage is TRBJ1-2; no definite D call. The CDR3 consists of 15 residues. Germline V gene sequence: CDR1 SNHLY, CDR2 FYNNEI. V dropped 4 bases and J dropped 4 bases, with 16 bases sitting between them.

This clone was seen many times. The V gene is TRBV15, the J gene TRBJ2-3; TRBD1 aligns across 10 bases. The CDR3 contains 15 residues. Germline-derived CDR1 and CDR2 are LNHNV and YYDKDF (reference sequence). After removal of 11 bases from V and 4 bases from J, the junction contained 12 bases not matched to a gene. CDR3 amino acids: CASKPGTGEPDTQYF. The CDR3 DNA reads TGTGCCTCCAAACCCGGGACAGGGGAACCAGATACGCAGTATTTT.

At least ten counts were recorded for this clone. This sample includes further DNA sequences coding for the same CDR3. The V call is TRBV6-1, the J call TRBJ2-2; 11 bases are shared with TRBD2. The CDR3 is 17 amino acids. Germline lookup yields CDR1 MNHNS and CDR2 SASEGT. The junction had 6 bases not matched to a gene; V was cut back by 6 bases and J by 0 bases. The CDR3 bases are TGTGCCAGCAGGGCACTAGCGGGGGAACCGAACACCGGGGAGCTGTTTTTT. Protein product: CASRALAGEPNTGELFF.

The sample holds a few counts of this clone. The chain carries TRBV25-1 and TRBJ1-1, with D maybe TRBD1 (5 bases). CDR3 length: 11 residues. V was cut by 8 bases and J by 11 bases, with 15 bases left in between. CDR1 and CDR2 (germline): MGHDK, SYGVNS. The CDR3 reads CASGGELMAFF. CDR3 in DNA: TGTGCCAGCGGGGGGGAGTTGATGGCTTTCTTT.

The chain carries TRBV7-6 and TRBJ2-1; 7 bases align to TRBD2. V trimming: 0 bases; J trimming: 12 bases; junction bases outside the gene matches: 11. CDR3 length equals 15 residues. Looked up from germline, CDR1 is SGHVS and CDR2 is FNYEAQ. The CDR3 DNA reads TGTGCCAGCAGCTTAGCTAGCGGGTGTTCCACTGGGCAGTTCTTC. Translation gives CASSLASGCSTGQFF.

This clone was detected only a few times. A much larger clone differs from this one at a single base, so this may be a read error. This chain joins TRBV7-2 and TRBJ2-1; no firm D call. The CDR3 spans 13 residues. Germline V gene sequence: CDR1 SGHTA, CDR2 FQGNSA. Trimming removed 1 base from V and 7 bases from J, with 8 bases in between. This CDR3 reads CASSLGQTNEQFF. Written as DNA, the CDR3 is TGTGCCAGCAGCTTAGGGCAGACAAATGAGCAGTTCTTC.

This clone was counted between two and nine times. The chain combines TRBV6-1 with TRBJ2-5, with D possibly matching TRBD1 (5 bases). Trimming cost V 4 bases and J 5 bases, with 14 bases left between them. Germline CDR1 reads MNHNS; CDR2 reads SASEGT. The CDR3 is 14 residues long. DNA for the CDR3: TGTGCCAGCAGTGCTTCAGGGAACTGGGAGACCCAGTACTTC. Translating it yields CASSASGNWETQYF.

This clone was seen at least ten times. The CDR3 nucleotides read TGTGCCAGCAGCTTATCTGGCGGATCCTACGAGCAGTACTTC. It yields the protein CASSLSGGSYEQYF. The V call is TRBV7-9, the J call TRBJ2-7; unclear D gene. Germline values: CDR1 SEHNR, CDR2 FQNEAQ (reference sequence). The CDR3 length is 14 residues. Trimming shortened V by 2 bases and J by 1 base, and 9 bases separated the two germline ends.

This clone was picked up many times. The chain combines TRBV5-4 with TRBJ1-2; 7 bases align to TRBD1. CDR1 and CDR2 (germline): SGHNT, YYREEE (reference sequence). V lost 0 bases, J lost 2 bases, and 1 base stayed unmatched. The CDR3 is made up of 14 amino acids. The CDR3 loop reads CASSLEQGNYGYTF. The CDR3, as DNA: TGTGCCAGCAGCTTGGAACAGGGGAACTATGGCTACACCTTC.

This clone was counted at least ten times. This chain joins TRBV6-1 and TRBJ1-2; 11 nucleotides agree with TRBD1. The CDR3 loop spans 14 amino acids. The germline V gene has CDR1 MNHNS and CDR2 SASEGT. Trimming took 5 bases from V and 8 from J; bases not matched to a gene: 7. The CDR3 here is CASSTRTGGGGYTF. The DNA of the CDR3 is TGTGCCAGCAGTACCCGGACAGGGGGCGGGGGCTACACCTTC.

The rearrangement uses TRBV2 and TRBJ2-2; TRBD2 matches at 11 bases. V lost 6 bases to trimming and J lost 4 bases; unmatched junction nucleotides: 10. CDR1 and CDR2 (germline): SNHLY, FYNNEI. The CDR3 has 17 residues. CDR3 DNA: TGTGCCAGCAGCCCAAGGGCTAGCGGGGGGAGCACCGGGGAGCTGTTTTTT. This sequence encodes CASSPRASGGSTGELFF.

This clone was seen ten or more times. The chain links TRBV19 to TRBJ2-2, with D perhaps matching TRBD1 (5 bases). Germline V gives CDR1 LNHDA, CDR2 SQIVND (reference sequence). Trimming left V 6 bases short and J 4 bases short, with 12 bases between. The CDR3 consists of 14 residues. The CDR3 region is CASRPWGITGELFF. The CDR3 bases are TGTGCCAGTAGGCCGTGGGGCATCACCGGGGAGCTGTTTTTT.

This clone was counted at least ten times. This chain joins TRBV5-1 and TRBJ2-3, with 9 bases identical to TRBD1. CDR1 is SGHRS and CDR2 is YFSETQ in the germline V gene. Trimming took 6 bases from V and 1 from J; bases not matched to a gene: 9. The CDR3 loop spans 16 amino acids. CDR3 residues: CASTTNRDRGTDTQYF. Here the CDR3 DNA reads TGCGCCAGCACCACCAACCGGGACAGGGGCACAGATACGCAGTATTTT.

J is TRBJ2-5 and V is TRBV5-1, with 7 positions matching TRBD1. Germline V lookup: CDR1 SGHRS, CDR2 YFSETQ. CDR3 size: 15 residues. The V gene end was trimmed by 5 bases and the J gene end by 0 bases; junction bases not matched to a gene: 7. The CDR3 DNA sequence: TGCGCCAGCAGGCGAAGGACAGGCGACCAAGAGACCCAGTACTTC. This sequence encodes CASRRRTGDQETQYF.

By sample share, this clone is medium-sized. The V gene is TRBV20-1, the J gene TRBJ1-1, with D maybe TRBD1 (5 bases). Trimming cost V 1 base and J 3 bases, with 9 bases left between them. CDR1 and CDR2 from the germline V gene are DFQATT and SNEGSKA (reference sequence). This CDR3 has 13 residues. CDR3 protein: CSARVGGDTEAFF. The CDR3 nucleotides are TGCAGTGCTAGAGTGGGGGGTGACACTGAAGCTTTCTTT.

The V and J genes are TRBV30 and TRBJ2-7; no clear D gene. Trimming pared 0 bases from V and 6 bases from J, leaving 9 bases between. The CDR3 loop spans 12 amino acids. The V gene's germline CDR1 is GTSNPN and CDR2 SVGIG (reference sequence). For the CDR3, the DNA is TGTGCCTGGAGTGTTCTAGGTGGCGAGCAGTACTTC. Its translation: CAWSVLGGEQYF.

The chain recombines TRBV4-2 with TRBJ2-7, with a weak D call TRBD1 (6 bases). This CDR3 is built from 15 residues. Germline CDR1 LGHNA, CDR2 YNFKEQ. The V and J ends lost 1 base and 2 bases respectively, with 12 bases between them. Here the CDR3 DNA reads TGTGCCAGCAGCCAAGGGTGGGGGCTTACCTACGAGCAGTACTTC. This encodes CASSQGWGLTYEQYF.

Ten or more counts support this clone. Other DNA sequences from this sample encode an identical CDR3 as well. The CDR3 is CASSSPGDEQFF. Written as DNA, the CDR3 is TGTGCCAGCAGTTCCCCGGGGGATGAGCAGTTCTTC. The genes are TRBV28 and TRBJ2-1; maybe TRBD2 (6 bases). This CDR3 has 12 amino acids. V lost 4 bases, J lost 8 bases, and 9 bases lay in between. Germline V gene data show CDR1 as MDHEN and CDR2 as SYDVKM.

This clone was detected ten times or more. J is TRBJ2-2 and V is TRBV12-3 or TRBV12-4; 7 bases fit TRBD1. V gave up 2 bases and J gave up 4 bases; unmatched junction bases: 4. CDR3 length equals 15 residues. CDR3 coding DNA: TGTGCCAGCAGTTTACAGGGGGAAAGCACCGGGGAGCTGTTTTTT. Translated, it gives CASSLQGESTGELFF.

The chain is built from TRBV29-1 and TRBJ2-1; D is undetermined. Trimming removed 2 bases at V and 3 bases at J, with 11 bases between. Germline CDR1 is SQVTM and CDR2 is ANQGSEA. The CDR3 runs 14 residues. CDR3 DNA: TGCAGCGTTGAACAACAGCTGATCTACAATGAGCAGTTCTTC. Translating it yields CSVEQQLIYNEQFF.

This clone was seen repeatedly, ten times or more. J is TRBJ1-2 and V is TRBV2, with D tentatively TRBD1 (5 bases). CDR1 and CDR2 from the germline V gene are SNHLY and FYNNEI. Between the trimmed V and J ends, which lost 4 bases and 7 bases, there was a span of 13 bases. The CDR3 length is 13 residues. In DNA form, the CDR3 reads TGTGCCAGCAGTGCCGCAGGGCGGGGTGGCTACACCTTC. Residues: CASSAAGRGGYTF.

This clone was observed at least ten times. This rearrangement joins TRBV6-6 to TRBJ2-5, with 10 bases fitting TRBD1. The CDR3 has 15 amino acids. Germline CDR1 MNHNY, CDR2 SVGAGI (reference sequence). V lost 0 bases, J lost 13 bases, and 11 bases stayed unmatched. The chain's CDR3 is CASSYSLGTGAKWYF. CDR3 DNA sequence: TGTGCCAGCAGTTACTCGCTAGGGACAGGGGCGAAATGGTACTTC.

This clone was detected once. The genes are TRBV20-1 and TRBJ1-2; D gene ambiguous. This CDR3 region has 14 residues. Germline assignment: CDR1 DFQATT and CDR2 SNEGSKA (reference sequence). V was clipped by 3 bases and J by 0 bases, with 11 bases between them. The DNA of the CDR3 is TGCAGTGCTAGTGCGGGAGCCTCTAACTATGGCTACACCTTC. Translated, it gives CSASAGASNYGYTF.

This clone was recorded many times. V gene TRBV12-3 or TRBV12-4 combines with J gene TRBJ1-4; D gene unclear. The V end was cut by 5 bases, the J end by 6 bases, with 10 bases between. This CDR3 has 13 amino acids. The CDR3 DNA reads TGTGCCAGCAGTAGTGGAATGGATGAAAAACTGTTTTTT. This codes for CASSSGMDEKLFF.

This clone was observed at least ten times. This chain uses TRBV19 with TRBJ2-4; TRBD1 might be the D (6 bases). Trimming stripped 6 bases from V and 8 bases from J, with 14 bases between. This CDR3 contains 13 residues. Germline CDR1 LNHDA, CDR2 SQIVND (reference sequence). CDR3: CASRGTYADIQYF. The CDR3 DNA reads TGTGCCAGTAGGGGGACATATGCCGACATTCAGTACTTC.

This clone was found many times. The chain joins TRBV6-1 to TRBJ1-1; D uncertain. V shed 11 bases and J shed 2 bases, with 12 bases lying between them. There are 12 residues in the CDR3. The germline gives CDR1 MNHNS, CDR2 SASEGT. CDR3 DNA: TGTGCCGCCGGCAACAGTAACACTGAAGCTTTCTTT. Translation gives CAAGNSNTEAFF.

This chain uses TRBV3-1 with TRBJ1-1; D unclear. V lost 0 bases and J 1 base, leaving 12 bases between the germline ends. The CDR3 loop spans 16 amino acids. CDR1 LGHDT and CDR2 YNNKEL come from the germline V gene (reference sequence). CDR3 sequence (DNA): TGTGCCAGCAGCCAAGATTCCCTAAGACAGAACACTGAAGCTTTCTTT. It encodes CASSQDSLRQNTEAFF. The variable domain in full, with the rest retrieved from reference TRBV3-1 and TRBJ1-1, is DTAVSQTPKYLVTQMGNDKSIKCEQNLGHDTMYWYKQDSKKFLKIMFSYNNKELIINETVPNRFSPKSPDKAHLNLHINSLELGDSAVYFCASSQDSLRQNTEAFFGQGTRLTVV.

In this sample, this clone turned up many times. The V call is TRBV13, the J call TRBJ2-7, with a weak D call TRBD2 (6 bases). V was pared by 3 bases and J by 0 bases, with 12 bases between. The CDR3 has 15 amino acids. Germline V gene data show CDR1 as PRHDT and CDR2 as FYEKMQ (reference sequence). CDR3 loop: CASSFSGRSSYEQYF. The CDR3 coding sequence is TGTGCCAGCAGCTTTTCGGGGAGGAGCTCCTACGAGCAGTACTTC.